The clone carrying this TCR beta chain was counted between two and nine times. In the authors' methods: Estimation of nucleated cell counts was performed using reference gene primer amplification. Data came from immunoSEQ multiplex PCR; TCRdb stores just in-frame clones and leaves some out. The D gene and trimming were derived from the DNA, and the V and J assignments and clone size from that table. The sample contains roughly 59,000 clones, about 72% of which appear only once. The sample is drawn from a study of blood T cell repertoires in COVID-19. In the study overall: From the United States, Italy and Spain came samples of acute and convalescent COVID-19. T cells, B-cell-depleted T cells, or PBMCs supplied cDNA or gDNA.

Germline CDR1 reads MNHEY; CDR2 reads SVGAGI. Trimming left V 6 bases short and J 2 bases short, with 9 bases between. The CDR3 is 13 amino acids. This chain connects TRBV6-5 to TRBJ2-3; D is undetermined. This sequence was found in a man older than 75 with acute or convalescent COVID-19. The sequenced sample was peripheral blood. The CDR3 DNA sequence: TGTGCCAGCAGCGCCTTCTACACAGATACGCAGTATTTT. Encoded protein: CASSAFYTDTQYF.